These T cell receptor beta chains were read from a single sample in a study of T cells expressing NK-cell markers. One entry per CDR3 protein, without DNA, is what TCRdb gives after re-calling the 5' RACE reads. This repertoire includes a few hundred thousand distinct CDR3 sequences. The sequenced material came from blood T cells: a sorted CD56 or NKG2C T cell subset, CD4+ or CD8+ T cells, or bulk PBMC T cells (not recorded which). Receptor source: a man aged 18-70 years in good health. The CDR3 runs from the conserved cysteine through the conserved F or W.

CASSARGGNADTQYF TRBJ2-3 TRBV2
CASSDRLAGVGNEQFF TRBJ2-1 TRBV2
CASSDGQGVNQPQHF TRBJ1-5 TRBV5-1
CASSFSVGFAGREVTEAFF TRBJ1-1 TRBV5-1
CASSQDRRNSPLHF TRBJ1-6 TRBV3-1
CASSFSRLAADTQYF TRBJ2-3 TRBV7-3
CASSATDRGPEGGYTF TRBJ1-2 TRBV25-1
CASRRAWAYPSGAQYF TRBJ2-5 TRBV6-1
CAISESGGERLSNQPQHF TRBJ1-5 TRBV10-3
CASSHFAGDEQFF TRBJ2-1 TRBV7-6
CASDVGNQPQHF TRBJ1-5 TRBV28
CASSLGGGINGSPLHF TRBJ1-6 TRBV5-6
CASSYLPGLASYEQYF TRBJ2-7 TRBV6-5
CSAREGDLGETQYF TRBJ2-5 TRBV20-1
CASSLTSGGNNEQFF TRBJ2-1 TRBV11-2
CSVGERQIYEQYF TRBJ2-7 TRBV29-1
CASSLGQTSDTDTQYF TRBJ2-3 TRBV11-3
CSVGTGQLGTEAFF TRBJ1-1 TRBV29-1
CASSLDRGGAKNIQYF TRBJ2-4 TRBV7-8
CASSWDRGLDTQYF TRBJ2-3 TRBV12-3/TRBV12-4
CASSYEGRAFF TRBJ1-1 TRBV6-5
CASSKQRVVSYEQYF TRBJ2-7 TRBV6-1
CASSPTRGQLNEKLFF TRBJ1-4 TRBV3-1
CASSPPRSSEGNYGYTF TRBJ1-2 TRBV7-9
CASSANWREQFF TRBJ2-1 TRBV9
CSVVWAVLNEQFF TRBJ2-1 TRBV29-1
CASSRGQRDYGYTF TRBJ1-2 TRBV3-1
CASIGGGLVNEQFF TRBJ2-1 TRBV27
CASSQIGQGRSYNEQFF TRBJ2-1 TRBV5-4
CASGILREQYF TRBJ2-7 TRBV28
CASSQTGAGQYF TRBJ2-7 TRBV3-1
CASSLTRQRGTYNEQFF TRBJ2-1 TRBV3-1
CASRFASPGPGANVLTF TRBJ2-6 TRBV19
CASRNVYEQYF TRBJ2-7 TRBV6-5
CASSAGNQGYYGYTF TRBJ1-2 TRBV7-9
CASRFSGQGRHYGYTF TRBJ1-2 TRBV9
CASSNYDRDKNIQYF TRBJ2-4 TRBV2
CASSTPDRGDTQYF TRBJ2-3 TRBV19
CASSLTGETYNEQFF TRBJ2-1 TRBV5-5
CASSFRSGGRVETQYF TRBJ2-5 TRBV7-2
CASSYGAPYTGELFF TRBJ2-2 TRBV6-5
CSARAPFIRDRGTDTQYF TRBJ2-3 TRBV20-1
CASSQRRDNEQFF TRBJ2-1 TRBV3-1
CASSHVGQRNEKLFF TRBJ1-4 TRBV3-1